This T cell receptor (beta chain) came from a study of shared T cell receptors in the human thymus. Libraries were prepared by immunoSEQ multiplex PCR; TCRdb keeps only in-frame clonotypes and omits some of them. The sample records approximately 490,000 clones, about 84% being singletons. The CDR3 is 19 residues long. CDR1 and CDR2 (germline): LGHNT, FRNRAP. Unmatched junction bases numbered 15, after V lost 0 bases and J lost 5 bases. The data also belong to a second study, concerning human thymus T cells.

The sequenced material came from thymocytes. V usage is TRBV12-5 and J usage is TRBJ2-7, with 11 bases matching TRBD2. This sequence was found in a boy younger than two with a congenital heart defect. The CDR3 DNA reads as TGTGCTAGTGGTTTGGTAAATACGCTAGCGGGAGGTGAATCCGACGAGCAGTACTTC. It specifies CASGLVNTLAGGESDEQYF.